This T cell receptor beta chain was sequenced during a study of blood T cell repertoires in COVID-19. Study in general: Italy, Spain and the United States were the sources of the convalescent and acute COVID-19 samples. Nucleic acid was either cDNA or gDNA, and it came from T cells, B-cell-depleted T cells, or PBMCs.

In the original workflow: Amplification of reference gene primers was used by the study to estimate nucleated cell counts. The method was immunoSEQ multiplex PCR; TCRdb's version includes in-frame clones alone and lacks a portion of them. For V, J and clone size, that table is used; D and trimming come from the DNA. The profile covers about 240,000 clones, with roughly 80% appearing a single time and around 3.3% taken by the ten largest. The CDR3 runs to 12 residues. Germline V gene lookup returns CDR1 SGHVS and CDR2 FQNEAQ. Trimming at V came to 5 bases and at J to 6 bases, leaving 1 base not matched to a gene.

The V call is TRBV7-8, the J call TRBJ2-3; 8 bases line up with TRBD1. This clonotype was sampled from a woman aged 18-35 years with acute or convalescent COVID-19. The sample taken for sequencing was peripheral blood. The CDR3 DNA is TGTGCCAGCAGCCGACAGGGGGATACGCAGTATTTT. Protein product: CASSRQGDTQYF.